These 25 T cell receptor beta chains were all obtained from the same sample, sequenced in a study of blood T cell repertoires in COVID-19. The repertoire was sequenced with immunoSEQ multiplex PCR; TCRdb's copy has only in-frame clones and lacks some. The sample comprises approximately 110,000 clones, 75% to 90% of which are singletons, and around 3.2% rests with the top ten. The specimen sequenced was peripheral blood. The receptors were sampled from a woman older than 75 with COVID-19, enrolled during active disease.

The V call is TRBV5-4, the J call TRBJ2-2; the D gene is possibly TRBD2 (6 bases). The V and J ends lost 0 bases and 4 bases respectively, with 13 bases between them. From germline, CDR1 is SGHNT and CDR2 YYREEE (reference sequence). The CDR3 spans 16 residues. CDR3 nucleotides: TGTGCCAGCAGCTTGGGCGGGACGCTAAGCACCGGGGAGCTGTTTTTT. This codes for CASSLGGTLSTGELFF.

This clone was counted a few times. V and J are TRBV3-1 (or the pseudogene TRBV3-2) and TRBJ2-7; the D gene is possibly TRBD2 (6 bases). The length of the CDR3 is 14 residues. V lost 1 base and J lost 6, with 13 bases in between. Germline CDR1 LGHDT, CDR2 YNNKEL (reference sequence). The CDR3 region has the DNA TGTGCCAGCAGCCAAGGGGGCGGGAACTCCGAGCAGTACTTC. This translates into CASSQGGGNSEQYF.

The chain uses TRBV19 and TRBJ1-1; possibly TRBD1 for D (5 bases). The CDR3 extends over 13 amino acids. Germline loops: CDR1 LNHDA, CDR2 SQIVND (reference sequence). V gave up 6 bases and J gave up 0 bases, with 8 bases separating them. The CDR3 loop is CASRMTVNTEAFF. CDR3 in DNA: TGTGCCAGTAGGATGACAGTGAACACTGAAGCTTTCTTT.

This clone was observed once. The chain uses TRBV5-1 and TRBJ2-1, with 10 bases identical to TRBD1. This CDR3 is 17 amino acids long. CDR1 SGHRS and CDR2 YFSETQ come from the germline V gene. After removal of 4 bases from V and 0 bases from J, the junction contained 7 bases not matched to a gene. The CDR3 coding sequence is TGCGCCAGCAGCGCGGACAGGGGGACTAGCTCCTACAATGAGCAGTTCTTC. It codes for CASSADRGTSSYNEQFF.

This chain connects TRBV7-9 to TRBJ1-2; a weak D match, TRBD1 (5 bases). The germline CDR1 and CDR2 sequences are SEHNR and FQNEAQ (reference sequence). V lost 7 bases to trimming and J lost 5 bases, with 14 bases between them. The CDR3 has 13 amino acids. CDR3 in amino acids: CASTMGGEYGYTF. The CDR3 DNA reads as TGTGCCAGCACTATGGGGGGAGAGTATGGCTACACCTTC.

The chain employs TRBV5-1 and TRBJ2-2, with a tentative D call TRBD1 (5 bases). Germline V CDR1 and CDR2: SGHRS, YFSETQ. V was cut by 0 bases and J by 0 bases, with 9 bases left in between. This CDR3 has 16 amino acids. The CDR3 DNA is TGCGCCAGCAGCTTGGGGGGCCCACCGAACACCGGGGAGCTGTTTTTT. Its translation: CASSLGGPPNTGELFF.

The chain links TRBV11-1 to TRBJ2-5, with 9 bases aligning to TRBD1. Trimming removed 6 bases from V and 5 bases from J; junction bases left unmatched: 4. The CDR3 has 13 amino acids. Germline CDR1 reads SGHAT; CDR2 reads FQDESV (reference sequence). CDR3 amino acids: CASSRDREETQYF. DNA for the CDR3: TGTGCCAGCAGTAGGGACAGGGAGGAGACCCAGTACTTC.

This chain links TRBV7-2 with TRBJ2-7, with TRBD2 matching over 11 bases. Germline values: CDR1 SGHTA, CDR2 FQGNSA. The CDR3 extends over 14 amino acids. Losses at the gene ends were 5 bases for V and 6 bases for J; bases not matched to a gene: 6. CDR3 protein: CASSPLAGDGEQYF. In DNA, the CDR3 is TGTGCCAGCAGCCCACTAGCGGGAGATGGCGAGCAGTACTTC.

The chain has TRBV7-3 and TRBJ1-1, with 7 bases fitting TRBD1. V shed 4 bases, J shed 11 bases, and the junction held 7 bases outside the gene matches. This CDR3 comprises 12 residues. Per the germline V gene, CDR1 is SGHTA and CDR2 is FQGTGA. Here the CDR3 DNA reads TGTGCCAGCAGCTCACCGACAGGGAAGGCTTTCTTT. Protein sequence: CASSSPTGKAFF.

This clone was observed a single time. The CDR3 DNA sequence: TGTGCCAGCAGCTTAAACAGGGGGCTTCATGGCTACACCTTC. It translates to CASSLNRGLHGYTF. The V gene is TRBV5-8, the J gene TRBJ1-2; 9 bases line up with TRBD1. The CDR3 sequence is 14 residues long. CDR1 is SGHTS and CDR2 is YDEGEE in the germline V gene. The V segment lost 2 bases and the J segment 6 bases; nucleotides outside the gene matches: 5.

This clone has just one count. The V gene is TRBV5-1, the J gene TRBJ2-1; D gene ambiguous. The V gene lost 4 bases and the J gene lost 6 bases, with 14 bases spanning the gap. Germline V gene sequence: CDR1 SGHRS, CDR2 YFSETQ. The CDR3 is made up of 14 amino acids. CDR3 sequence: CASSPGAIGNEQFF. The CDR3 bases are TGCGCCAGCAGCCCCGGTGCCATTGGCAATGAGCAGTTCTTC.

The chain is built from TRBV7-9 and TRBJ1-2; weak D call: TRBD1 (6 bases). The CDR3 runs 15 residues. V was trimmed by 0 bases and J by 4 bases, leaving 12 bases between them. Germline loops: CDR1 SEHNR, CDR2 FQNEAQ (reference sequence). Written as DNA, the CDR3 is TGTGCCAGCAGCTTAGCGCGGACAGAGATCTATGGCTACACCTTC. It specifies CASSLARTEIYGYTF.

The chain recombines TRBV28 with TRBJ1-6, with D possibly TRBD1 on 6 matching bases. V gave up 7 bases and J gave up 3 bases, with 10 bases separating them. The length of the CDR3 is 14 residues. Germline CDR1 and CDR2: MDHEN and SYDVKM. The CDR3 protein is CASIPGVYNSPLHF. As DNA, the CDR3 is TGTGCCAGCATACCAGGGGTCTATAATTCACCCCTCCACTTT.

This clone was observed a single time. This chain links TRBV18 with TRBJ1-1; D gene unclear. This CDR3 is 15 amino acids long. The V gene's germline CDR1 is KGHSH and CDR2 LQKENI. V lost 5 bases to trimming and J lost 1 base, with 14 bases between them. The DNA for the CDR3 is TGTGCCAGCTCATCTTACCGGGATAAGAACACTGAAGCTTTCTTT. This translates into CASSSYRDKNTEAFF.

The CDR3 reads CASSLSAGGYYGYTF. The CDR3 bases are TGTGCCAGCAGTTTATCGGCAGGGGGCTACTATGGCTACACCTTC. V gene TRBV27 combines with J gene TRBJ1-2, with 8 nucleotides matching TRBD1. From germline, CDR1 is MNHEY and CDR2 SMNVEV (reference sequence). Unmatched junction bases numbered 3, after V lost 0 bases and J lost 3 bases. CDR3 length: 15 amino acids.

V gene TRBV7-9 combines with J gene TRBJ2-1; TRBD2 agrees at 13 bases. With 4 bases clipped from V and 13 bases from J, the junction kept 7 bases outside the gene matches. Per germline, CDR1 SEHNR and CDR2 FQNEAQ (reference sequence). The CDR3 runs 14 residues. The CDR3 reads CASSSLAGGPFQFF. As DNA, the CDR3 is TGTGCCAGCAGCTCACTAGCGGGAGGGCCTTTCCAGTTCTTC.

The chain joins TRBV24-1 to TRBJ2-3, with D possibly being TRBD1 (5 bases). V was trimmed by 4 bases and J by 0 bases, leaving 16 bases between them. The germline V gene has CDR1 KGHDR and CDR2 SFDVKD. The CDR3 has 17 amino acids. The CDR3 spells CATSDRGAGISTDTQYF. As DNA, the CDR3 is TGTGCCACCAGTGACCGCGGTGCAGGGATTAGCACAGATACGCAGTATTTT.

The CDR3 DNA is TGTGCCAGCAGCAACCCCGAGAGGTCTGAGCAGTTCTTC. Protein sequence: CASSNPERSEQFF. This sequence joins TRBV9 and TRBJ2-1; D is ambiguous. Germline V gene data show CDR1 as SGDLS and CDR2 as YYNGEE. There are 13 residues in the CDR3. Trimming stripped 4 bases from V and 9 bases from J, with 14 bases between.

CDR3 loop: CASSQVGGWAGYTF. CDR3 DNA: TGCGCCAGCAGCCAAGTCGGGGGGTGGGCTGGCTACACCTTC. J is TRBJ1-2 and V is TRBV4-3; possible D gene TRBD1, 5 bases. The CDR3 is 14 residues long. The V gene lost 1 base and the J gene lost 7 bases, with 13 bases spanning the gap. Germline loops: CDR1 LGHNA, CDR2 YSLEER.

This clone appeared a few times. The chain joins TRBV11-2 to TRBJ2-2, with 10 positions matching TRBD2. V was pared by 5 bases and J by 6 bases, with 9 bases of the junction left unmatched. The CDR3 is made up of 16 amino acids. Germline CDR1 SGHAT, CDR2 FQNNGV. The CDR3 DNA is TGTGCCAGCAGCCTGTCTAGCGGGAGTAGTTCCGGGGAGCTGTTTTTT. This sequence encodes CASSLSSGSSSGELFF.

This sequence joins TRBV5-6 and TRBJ2-3; unclear D gene. The length of the CDR3 is 15 residues. Trimming removed 5 bases from V and 2 bases from J, with 15 bases in between. Germline V lookup: CDR1 SGHDT, CDR2 YYEEEE. The CDR3 protein is CASRPQVDFTDTQYF. For the CDR3, the DNA is TGTGCCAGCAGGCCTCAGGTTGATTTCACAGATACGCAGTATTTT.

This chain connects TRBV5-1 to TRBJ1-2; no firm D call. Trimming took 4 bases from V and 1 from J, leaving 11 bases between them. The CDR3 contains 14 residues. In germline, CDR1 is SGHRS, CDR2 YFSETQ. The CDR3 DNA reads as TGCGCCAGCAGCGCCGACGGACTTAACTATGGCTACACCTTC. It specifies CASSADGLNYGYTF.

The genes are TRBV6-5 and TRBJ2-7; a weak D match, TRBD2 (5 bases). The CDR3 runs to 14 residues. The V end lost 5 bases, the J end lost 2 bases, and 13 bases lay between the germline ends. The V gene's germline CDR1 is MNHEY and CDR2 SVGAGI. Written as DNA, the CDR3 is TGTGCCAGCAGTCAACGGGAAAGGGCCTACGAGCAGTACTTC. Protein: CASSQRERAYEQYF.

CDR3 sequence (DNA): TGTGCCAGCAGCGCAGCCGGGACTGAAGCTGGAAACACCATATATTTT. Encoded protein: CASSAAGTEAGNTIYF. This rearrangement joins TRBV9 to TRBJ1-3, with D maybe TRBD1 (5 bases). Deletions cut 3 bases from V and 2 bases from J, with 15 bases between. Germline V gene data show CDR1 as SGDLS and CDR2 as YYNGEE. The CDR3 length is 16 residues.

The chain links TRBV19 to TRBJ2-7; maybe TRBD1 (5 bases). The V gene lost 6 bases and the J gene lost 3 bases, with 15 bases spanning the gap. Germline assignment: CDR1 LNHDA and CDR2 SQIVND (reference sequence). The CDR3 extends over 14 amino acids. CDR3 residues: CASSSTGLLYEQYF. The CDR3 bases are TGTGCCAGTAGCTCAACAGGTTTACTCTACGAGCAGTACTTC.